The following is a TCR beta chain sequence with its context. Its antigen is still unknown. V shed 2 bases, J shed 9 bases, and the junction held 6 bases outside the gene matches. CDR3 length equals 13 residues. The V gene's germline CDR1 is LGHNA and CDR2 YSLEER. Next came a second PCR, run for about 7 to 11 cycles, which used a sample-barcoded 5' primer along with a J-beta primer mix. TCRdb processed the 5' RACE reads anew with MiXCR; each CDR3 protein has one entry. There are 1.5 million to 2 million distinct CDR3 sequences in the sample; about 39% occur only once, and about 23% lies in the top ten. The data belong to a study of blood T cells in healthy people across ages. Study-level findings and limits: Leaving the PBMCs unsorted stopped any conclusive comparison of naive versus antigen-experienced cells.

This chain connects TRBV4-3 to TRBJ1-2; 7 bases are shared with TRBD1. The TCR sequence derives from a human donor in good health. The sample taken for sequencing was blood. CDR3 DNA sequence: TGCGCCAGCAGCCAAAGGGGGCGTGGGAGCTACACCTTC. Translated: CASSQRGRGSYTF.